This T cell receptor beta chain is from a study of cytomegalovirus exposure and HLA in healthy donors. Overall study context: A data release that came early held some 79 million unique TCRs from HLA-typed donors. Findings and limits, study-wide: Presence/absence analysis assumed near-uniform sequencing depth across donors. The study labeled around 160 TCR beta chains cytomegalovirus-associated. Upon later analysis, HLA-associated TCR beta chains proved more clonally expanded than other, equally common chains.

This clone is categorized as large. Its target is not known. The germline CDR1 and CDR2 sequences are MNHEY and SMNVEV (reference sequence). This CDR3 is 15 amino acids long. Trimming cost V 4 bases and J 6 bases, with 15 bases left between them. The PCR had 60 Vbeta and 13 Jbeta primers. Method: immunoSEQ multiplex PCR; TCRdb's copy keeps in-frame clones and lacks some. The repertoire includes 100,000 to 150,000 clones, about 10% of them detected once, and roughly 4.2% sits in the top ten. The sequenced sample consisted of PBMCs. This TCR was recovered from a woman between 18 and 29 years old in good health and CMV-seropositive. The chain carries TRBV27 and TRBJ2-2, with D possibly being TRBD1 (6 bases). The CDR3 is CASSYRPTGSGELFF. DNA of the CDR3: TGTGCCAGCAGTTACCGTCCCACAGGGTCCGGGGAGCTGTTTTTT.